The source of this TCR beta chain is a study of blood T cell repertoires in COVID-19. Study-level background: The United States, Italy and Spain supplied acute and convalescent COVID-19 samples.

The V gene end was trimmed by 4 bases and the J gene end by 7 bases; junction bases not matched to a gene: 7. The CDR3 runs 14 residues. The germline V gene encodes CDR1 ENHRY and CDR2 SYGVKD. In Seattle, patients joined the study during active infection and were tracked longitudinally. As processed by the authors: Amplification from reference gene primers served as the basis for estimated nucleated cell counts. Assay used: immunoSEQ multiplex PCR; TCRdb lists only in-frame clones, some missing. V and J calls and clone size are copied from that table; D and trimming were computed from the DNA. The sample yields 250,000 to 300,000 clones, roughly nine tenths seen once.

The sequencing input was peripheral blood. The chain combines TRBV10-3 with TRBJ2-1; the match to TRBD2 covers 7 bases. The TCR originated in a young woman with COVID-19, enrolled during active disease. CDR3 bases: TGTGCCATCAGTGTTTGGGGGGAGGGGAATGAGCAGTTCTTC. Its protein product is CAISVWGEGNEQFF.